These 4 T cell receptor beta chains share one sample of origin, sequenced in a study of blood T cells in healthy people across ages. The authors ran a second PCR of 7 to 11 cycles using a sample-barcoded 5' primer and a J-beta primer mix. One entry per CDR3 protein, called by TCRdb with MiXCR from the 5' RACE reads. The sample consists of over 1,200,000 distinct CDR3 sequences, 45% to 70% of them appearing once. The sample consisted of blood. The origin of the receptors is a man between 18 and 29 years old in good health.

This chain joins TRBV4-1 and TRBJ1-1; D not resolved. The germline gives CDR1 MGHRA, CDR2 YSYEKL. The CDR3 consists of 13 residues. V lost 3 bases and J 2 bases, leaving 7 bases between the germline ends. As DNA, the CDR3 is TGCGCCAGCAGCCATGCAGAAAACACTGAAGCTTTCTTT. This gives the protein CASSHAENTEAFF.

The chain carries TRBV10-3 and TRBJ2-1, with D unclear. CDR1 ENHRY and CDR2 SYGVKD come from the germline V gene. Trimming took off 7 bases at V and 7 bases at J, with 11 bases between the two ends. This CDR3 contains 12 residues. CDR3 loop: CAITDVGNEQFF. The CDR3 bases are TGTGCCATCACCGACGTGGGGAATGAGCAGTTCTTC.

This clonotype showed up just once. The J gene is TRBJ1-1, the V gene TRBV7-8, with D uncertain. The CDR3 consists of 15 residues. With 2 bases removed from V and 4 bases from J, the gap between germline ends came to 14 bases. CDR1 is SGHVS, CDR2 FQNEAQ, per germline. As DNA, the CDR3 is TGTGCCAGCAGCTTACGGACGGGATTGGGCACTGAAGCTTTCTTT. Residues: CASSLRTGLGTEAFF.

The chain links TRBV6-5 to TRBJ2-6; D remains ambiguous. Germline V gene lookup returns CDR1 MNHEY and CDR2 SVGAGI. V lost 2 bases and J 1 base, leaving 15 bases between the germline ends. This CDR3 is 18 amino acids long. This CDR3 reads CASSYGRAPLSGANVLTF. CDR3 nucleotides: TGTGCCAGCAGTTACGGCCGGGCCCCACTATCTGGGGCCAACGTCCTGACTTTC.